These T cell receptor beta chains were read from a single sample in a study of early T cells in non-severe SARS-CoV-2 infection. TCRdb itself ran the 5' RACE reads through MiXCR, one entry per CDR3 protein. The sample contains roughly 35,000 distinct CDR3 sequences, 5% to 6.5% of which appear only once. The sequenced sample was whole blood. These receptors all stem from an adult who was a healthcare worker with PCR-confirmed SARS-CoV-2 infection or an uninfected control (not recorded which). CDR3s include the opening cysteine and the closing phenylalanine or tryptophan. The D gene is left open where the match is weak. A row's size may be missing; if present it is once, few, many or a size class.

abundance	v_gene	d_gene	j_gene	CDR3aa	CDR3nt
-	TRBV19	TRBD1	TRBJ1-5	CASSPGQGAQPQHF	TGTGCCAGTAGTCCTGGACAGGGGGCCCAGCCCCAGCATTTT
many	TRBV28	TRBD2	TRBJ2-1	CASSPWTSGNYNEQFF	TGTGCCAGCAGTCCGTGGACTAGCGGAAACTACAATGAGCAGTTCTTC
few	TRBV28	TRBD1	TRBJ2-1	CASKPSGQGWNEQFF	TGTGCCAGCAAGCCCTCGGGACAGGGGTGGAATGAGCAGTTCTTC
many	TRBV20-1	TRBD1	TRBJ2-7	CSARSRGRSNEQYF	TGCAGTGCTAGATCCAGGGGGCGATCGAATGAGCAGTACTTC
few	TRBV2	-	TRBJ2-2	CASSGTTGELFF	TGTGCCAGCAGCGGAACCACCGGGGAGCTGTTTTTT
-	TRBV7-2	-	TRBJ2-1	CASSFLGGAYNEQFF	TGTGCCAGCAGCTTCCTTGGAGGTGCCTACAATGAGCAGTTCTTC
many	TRBV6-2/TRBV6-3	-	TRBJ2-5	CASSPLGRTQYF	TGTGCCAGCAGTCCCCTTGGGAGGACCCAGTACTTC
many	TRBV20-1	TRBD2	TRBJ2-3	CSAGALAGGGGGRTDTQYF	TGCAGTGCCGGGGCACTAGCGGGAGGAGGGGGAGGACGGACAGATACGCAGTATTTT
many	TRBV11-2	-	TRBJ2-7	CASSRDTQPYEQYF	TGTGCCAGCAGCCGTGACACCCAACCGTACGAGCAGTACTTC
few	TRBV5-6	-	TRBJ2-7	CASSLGRNSYEQYF	TGTGCCAGCAGCTTGGGACGGAACTCCTACGAGCAGTACTTC
many	TRBV20-1	-	TRBJ2-3	CSARVGTDTQYF	TGCAGTGCTAGAGTAGGTACAGATACGCAGTATTTT
-	TRBV21-1	-	TRBJ2-1	CASSRRTGRNEQFF	TGTGCCAGCAGCAGAAGGACAGGGAGAAATGAGCAGTTCTTC
-	TRBV12-3/TRBV12-4	-	TRBJ2-5	CASSPVSETQYF	TGTGCCAGCAGTCCCGTAAGCGAGACCCAGTACTTC
many	TRBV12-3/TRBV12-4	-	TRBJ2-3	CASRPRGGDTQYF	TGTGCCAGCAGGCCTAGGGGGGGAGATACGCAGTATTTT